The 25 T cell receptor beta chains given below trace back to one sample, sequenced in a study of blood T cell repertoires in COVID-19. Libraries were prepared by immunoSEQ multiplex PCR; TCRdb keeps only in-frame clonotypes and omits some of them. Counted here are approximately 49,000 clones, approximately 87% occurring once; the ten biggest clones make up under 5%. The material sequenced was peripheral blood. The receptors come from a man aged 50 to 60 with acute or convalescent COVID-19.

This clone occurred a few times. The V call is TRBV14, the J call TRBJ1-2; no clear D gene. V lost 1 base and J 4 bases, leaving 10 bases between the germline ends. The CDR3 runs to 14 residues. Per the germline V gene, CDR1 is SGHDN and CDR2 is FVKESK. The CDR3 region is CASSQVNRGYGYTF. DNA for the CDR3: TGTGCCAGCAGCCAAGTTAATCGGGGCTATGGCTACACCTTC.

The chain carries TRBV6-2 or TRBV6-3 and TRBJ2-2; D gene unclear. Germline CDR1 and CDR2: MNHEY and SVGEGT. CDR3 length: 16 amino acids. The V end lost 5 bases, the J end lost 6 bases, and 19 bases lay between the germline ends. As DNA, the CDR3 is TGTGCCAGCAGTGCTTTTCAGGTTACCCCCCCCGGGGAGCTGTTTTTT. Translated, it gives CASSAFQVTPPGELFF.

The chain recombines TRBV7-6 with TRBJ2-5, with D possibly matching TRBD1 (6 bases). Germline values: CDR1 SGHVS, CDR2 FNYEAQ. V was cut by 1 base and J by 5 bases, with 14 bases left in between. The CDR3 spans 15 residues. CDR3 protein: CASSLGAGAGETQYF. The CDR3 DNA reads as TGTGCCAGCAGCTTAGGGGCAGGGGCCGGGGAGACCCAGTACTTC.

The V and J genes are TRBV9 and TRBJ1-5; perhaps TRBD1 as D (6 bases). This CDR3 contains 14 residues. CDR1 SGDLS and CDR2 YYNGEE come from the germline V gene. The V end lost 1 base, the J end lost 5 bases, and 10 bases lay between the germline ends. For the CDR3, the DNA is TGTGCCAGCAGCGTAAGAGGGGGTGATCAGCCCCAGCATTTT. It codes for CASSVRGGDQPQHF.

This chain uses TRBV4-2 with TRBJ2-7, with 8 bases that match TRBD2. Germline V gene sequence: CDR1 LGHNA, CDR2 YNFKEQ. The CDR3 length is 15 residues. V shed 1 base, J shed 6 bases, and the junction held 8 bases outside the gene matches. CDR3 loop: CASSQAREGHPEQYF. In DNA form, the CDR3 reads TGTGCCAGCAGCCAAGCCCGGGAGGGCCACCCCGAGCAGTACTTC.

As DNA, the CDR3 is TGTGCCAGCAGCTTAGACGGGAACACTGAAGCTTTCTTT. It translates to CASSLDGNTEAFF. The V and J genes are TRBV11-3 and TRBJ1-1; D is undetermined. CDR3 size: 13 residues. The V end lost 0 bases, the J end lost 1 base, and 3 bases lay between the germline ends. Germline V gene lookup returns CDR1 SGHNT and CDR2 YENEEA.

The V call is TRBV11-2, the J call TRBJ2-1, with D maybe TRBD1 (6 bases). CDR3 length: 18 residues. The V end lost 1 base, the J end lost 3 bases, and 19 bases lay between the germline ends. Germline V gene sequence: CDR1 SGHAT, CDR2 FQNNGV. The CDR3 region is CASSLVSIGGADYNEQFF. As DNA, the CDR3 is TGTGCCAGCAGCTTAGTGTCAATAGGGGGAGCCGACTACAATGAGCAGTTCTTC.

CDR3 sequence: CASSSRQGPDTQYF. Written as DNA, the CDR3 is TGTGCCAGTAGTTCCCGACAGGGACCAGATACGCAGTATTTT. The chain joins TRBV19 to TRBJ2-3, with 7 bases fitting TRBD1. The CDR3 runs 14 residues. Germline lookup yields CDR1 LNHDA and CDR2 SQIVND (reference sequence). Losses at the gene ends were 5 bases for V and 4 bases for J; bases not matched to a gene: 6.

The V gene is TRBV27, the J gene TRBJ1-5; 8 nucleotides agree with TRBD1. The CDR3 extends over 13 amino acids. CDR1 MNHEY and CDR2 SMNVEV come from the germline V gene (reference sequence). The ends lost 6 bases at V and 6 bases at J; junction bases unmatched: 4. In DNA, the CDR3 is TGTGCCAGCAGCTGGGACAGGACTCAGCCCCAGCATTTT. Amino acids: CASSWDRTQPQHF.

V gene TRBV7-8 combines with J gene TRBJ1-3, with no clear D. The CDR3 contains 18 residues. CDR1 is SGHVS, CDR2 FQNEAQ, per germline. V was pared by 2 bases and J by 0 bases, with 17 bases between. This CDR3 is CASSLWGVPSSSGNTIYF. The CDR3 nucleotides are TGTGCCAGCAGCTTATGGGGAGTGCCTTCGAGCTCTGGAAACACCATATATTTT.

The gene calls are TRBV10-2 and TRBJ2-3; unclear D gene. CDR3 length equals 10 residues. V was cut by 8 bases and J by 6 bases, with 6 bases left in between. Germline-derived CDR1 and CDR2 are WSHSY and SAAADI. The CDR3 coding sequence is TGCGCCAGCGGGCTCGATACGCAGTATTTT. Encoded protein: CASGLDTQYF.

V gene TRBV5-6 combines with J gene TRBJ1-1, with D hard to call. The germline CDR1 and CDR2 sequences are SGHDT and YYEEEE. Deletions cut 0 bases from V and 7 bases from J, with 13 bases between. This CDR3 contains 14 residues. In nucleotides, the CDR3 is TGTGCCAGCAGCTTGGTGCGGTTTGAGGATGAAGCTTTCTTT. Translation gives CASSLVRFEDEAFF.

The DNA for the CDR3 is TGTGCCAGCAGTCCCTCGGGACAGGGCGTTGATACGCAGTATTTT. Protein: CASSPSGQGVDTQYF. The chain links TRBV28 to TRBJ2-3, with 9 bases identical to TRBD1. V dropped 5 bases and J dropped 6; count of bases not matched to a gene: 9. The CDR3 covers 15 residues. The germline V gene encodes CDR1 MDHEN and CDR2 SYDVKM.

The chain recombines TRBV12-3 or TRBV12-4 with TRBJ1-1; D is perhaps TRBD1 (5 bases). V was trimmed by 5 bases and J by 2 bases, leaving 9 bases between them. The CDR3 is made up of 13 amino acids. The DNA of the CDR3 is TGTGCCAGCAGTCCCGACAGCAACACTGAAGCTTTCTTT. This gives the protein CASSPDSNTEAFF.

The chain employs TRBV6-5 and TRBJ2-7; TRBD2 agrees at 7 bases. Germline V gives CDR1 MNHEY, CDR2 SVGAGI. The V segment lost 0 bases and the J segment 2 bases; nucleotides outside the gene matches: 7. This CDR3 spans 16 amino acids. The CDR3: CASSYSARGMAYEQYF. The CDR3 DNA is TGTGCCAGCAGTTACTCGGCGCGGGGGATGGCCTACGAGCAGTACTTC.

With regard to this clone: One junction end disagrees with the germline gene, perhaps due to a read error. This chain links TRBV7-7 with TRBJ2-1, with D perhaps matching TRBD1 (5 bases). The CDR3 extends over 13 amino acids. From germline, CDR1 is SSHAT and CDR2 FNYEAQ (reference sequence). The DNA of the CDR3 is TGTGCTAGCAGCTTAACGACAGCAAATGAGCAGTTCTTC. It encodes CASSLTTANEQFF.

The V gene is TRBV7-9, the J gene TRBJ1-1; D might be TRBD1 (6 bases). Between the trimmed V and J ends, which lost 2 bases and 11 bases, there was a span of 15 bases. The length of the CDR3 is 13 residues. Germline V gene data show CDR1 as SEHNR and CDR2 as FQNEAQ (reference sequence). The CDR3 reads CASSLPPDSRAFF. CDR3 DNA: TGTGCCAGCAGCTTACCACCGGACAGTAGGGCTTTCTTT. The whole variable domain, filled in from reference TRBV7-9 and TRBJ1-1, reads DTGVSQNPRHKITKRGQNVTFRCDPISEHNRLYWYRQTLGQGPEFLTYFQNEAQLEKSRLLSDRFSAERPKGSFSTLEIQRTEQGDSAMYLCASSLPPDSRAFFGQGTRLTVV.

The chain employs TRBV10-3 and TRBJ2-3; 11 positions agree with TRBD2. The germline V gene encodes CDR1 ENHRY and CDR2 SYGVKD. J gave up 5 bases and V 4 bases, and 8 bases lay outside the gene matches. CDR3 length equals 16 residues. The CDR3 reads CAISAPLAGGGDTQYF. Here the CDR3 DNA reads TGTGCCATCAGTGCTCCTCTAGCGGGGGGAGGAGATACGCAGTATTTT.

The gene calls are TRBV19 and TRBJ2-1, with 10 bases identical to TRBD2. In germline, CDR1 is LNHDA, CDR2 SQIVND (reference sequence). The CDR3 spans 17 residues. V gave up 2 bases and J gave up 6 bases; unmatched junction bases: 10. CDR3 coding DNA: TGTGCCAGTAGTATAATCTTAAGCGGGAGGGCGGGCAATGAGCAGTTCTTC. It codes for CASSIILSGRAGNEQFF.

The chain couples TRBV3-1 (or the pseudogene TRBV3-2) to TRBJ2-2, with 7 bases aligning to TRBD1. The CDR3 length is 17 residues. Germline V gene lookup returns CDR1 LGHDT and CDR2 YNNKEL (reference sequence). V lost 0 bases and J lost 0; bases outside the gene matches: 4. The CDR3 loop is CASSQEGTEPNTGELFF. The CDR3, as DNA: TGTGCCAGCAGCCAAGAAGGGACAGAACCGAACACCGGGGAGCTGTTTTTT.

The V and J genes are TRBV7-2 and TRBJ2-7, with TRBD2 matching over 10 bases. The V gene's germline CDR1 is SGHTA and CDR2 FQGNSA. J gave up 12 bases and V 5 bases, and 22 bases lay outside the gene matches. The CDR3 runs 17 residues. DNA for the CDR3: TGTGCCAGCAGCCCCGCCCGCTGGGCTAGCGGGGGCCCGGACGGGTACTTC. Translation gives CASSPARWASGGPDGYF.

The table lists this clone with a count of one. The chain combines TRBV19 with TRBJ1-3; 7 bases align to TRBD1. V dropped 6 bases and J dropped 1; count of bases not matched to a gene: 6. The CDR3 consists of 15 residues. The germline V gene encodes CDR1 LNHDA and CDR2 SQIVND (reference sequence). The CDR3 spells CASRWDRNSGNTIYF. CDR3 sequence (DNA): TGTGCCAGTAGATGGGACAGAAATTCTGGAAACACCATATATTTT.

The chain employs TRBV10-3 and TRBJ1-1; D unresolved. Trimming shortened V by 6 bases and J by 5 bases, and 16 bases separated the two germline ends. Per germline, CDR1 ENHRY and CDR2 SYGVKD. The CDR3 contains 14 residues. CDR3 DNA: TGTGCCATCAGCTCGAGAGACCGAGGGACTGAAGCTTTCTTT. Its translation is CAISSRDRGTEAFF.

The chain combines TRBV5-1 with TRBJ2-5, with a possible D match to TRBD1 (6 bases). Trimming cost V 3 bases and J 5 bases, with 17 bases left between them. The CDR3 is 15 amino acids. Germline loops: CDR1 SGHRS, CDR2 YFSETQ. CDR3 nucleotides: TGCGCCAGCAGCTCCCCCGGGACAAATGGGGAGACCCAGTACTTC. It translates to CASSSPGTNGETQYF. Together with reference TRBV5-1 and TRBJ2-5, the CDR3 gives the full variable domain: KAGVTQTPRYLIKTRGQQVTLSCSPISGHRSVSWYQQTPGQGLQFLFEYFSETQRNKGNFPGRFSGRQFSNSRSEMNVSTLELGDSALYLCASSSPGTNGETQYFGPGTRLLVL.

The V gene is TRBV20-1, the J gene TRBJ2-1, with 9 bases that match TRBD2. The J segment lost 9 bases and the V segment lost 3 bases, leaving 9 bases of the junction unmatched. CDR3 length: 14 residues. CDR1 DFQATT and CDR2 SNEGSKA come from the germline V gene (reference sequence). Here the CDR3 reads CSASKIAGEVEQFF. Written as DNA, the CDR3 is TGCAGTGCTAGTAAGATAGCGGGAGAGGTTGAGCAGTTCTTC.